The clone carrying this TCR beta chain was observed a few times. Its antigen is still unknown. Trimming cost V 7 bases and J 4 bases, with 19 bases left between them. The CDR3 covers 16 residues. Germline V gene sequence: CDR1 MNHEY, CDR2 SMNVEV (reference sequence). The data were taken from a study of cytomegalovirus exposure and HLA in healthy donors. The study's findings and limits: A classifier reportedly called cytomegalovirus status with high sensitivity and specificity. As was reported, the HLA-A and HLA-B alleles of most subjects were accurately predicted from TCR beta sequences. Later analysis placed DRB1 highest and HLA-C lowest in TCR association rates, which differed by HLA locus. A later analysis reportedly found that, within productive TCRs, an Asian-associated ancestry cluster had fewer N-insertions than the mean observed across the 666 donors.

A multiplex PCR was run with 60 Vbeta primers and 13 Jbeta primers. Clones were read by immunoSEQ multiplex PCR, and TCRdb kept only the in-frame ones, dropping some. The sample contains some 71,000 clones, about 80% of which appear only once. The clonotype originates from a young man in good health and CMV-seronegative. Source material: PBMCs. V and J are TRBV27 and TRBJ2-2; perhaps TRBD1 as D (6 bases). CDR3 DNA: TGTGCCAGCACGATATCACAGGGTCGAGGCACCGGGGAGCTGTTTTTT. This codes for CASTISQGRGTGELFF.